The following is a TCR beta chain sequence with its context. Its antigen is currently unknown. This table comes from immunoSEQ multiplex PCR, and its TCRdb copy is limited to in-frame clones, with some not included. The data hold more than 65,000 clones, with 75% to 90% observed a single time. The V and J ends lost 6 bases and 8 bases respectively, with 11 bases between them. Per the germline V gene, CDR1 is ENHRY and CDR2 is SYGVKD. This CDR3 has 12 residues. This record comes from a study of radiotherapy plus CTLA-4 blockade in lung cancer. Study conclusions and caveats: Tumor-origin TCR clones grew in blood after radiotherapy plus ipilimumab.

This sequence was found in a human donor with non-small cell lung cancer who had stable disease on radiotherapy plus ipilimumab. The specimen was peripheral blood, collected from a patient treated with radiotherapy plus ipilimumab. The genes are TRBV10-3 and TRBJ2-1; the D is unclear. In DNA, the CDR3 is TGTGCCATCAGAGAAGACCGCGATGAGCAGTTCTTC. Its protein product is CAIREDRDEQFF.